This T cell receptor beta chain originates from a study of blood T cell repertoires in COVID-19. The V gene lost 2 bases and the J gene lost 0 bases, with 13 bases spanning the gap. The CDR3 spans 15 residues. The germline gives CDR1 GTSNPN, CDR2 SVGIG (reference sequence). The table came from immunoSEQ multiplex PCR; TCRdb's copy has only in-frame clones and leaves some out. The table shows under 200,000 clones, with around 87% occurring only once. This TCR derives from a man aged 18 to 30 with active or convalescent COVID-19. The rearrangement uses TRBV30 and TRBJ1-1; D remains unclear. What was sequenced was peripheral blood. The CDR3 loop reads CAWSFLARMNTEAFF. The CDR3 nucleotides are TGTGCCTGGAGTTTTTTGGCGAGGATGAACACTGAAGCTTTCTTT.